The clone carrying this T cell receptor beta chain was found once. Only in-frame clones appear in the TCRdb table, and some are missing; sequencing was by immunoSEQ multiplex PCR. The table includes 130,000 or so clones, about 89% detected once. These data are taken from a study of T cell responses to AZD1222 COVID-19 vaccine. V lost 0 bases, J lost 5 bases, and 19 bases lay in between. This CDR3 is built from 17 residues. The V gene's germline CDR1 is WSHSY and CDR2 SAAADI. The material sequenced was peripheral blood, taken on day 0 of AZD1222 vaccination. The receptor comes from an adult in good health. The rearrangement uses TRBV10-2 and TRBJ1-2, with unresolved D. This CDR3 is CASSESNFMATLYGYTF. Here the CDR3 DNA reads TGCGCCAGCAGTGAGTCGAATTTTATGGCAACCCTTTATGGCTACACCTTC.